This TCR beta chain was documented in a study of T cell responses to AZD1222 COVID-19 vaccine. The wider study: The analysis combined second doses at about 4 or about 12 weeks.

The germline V gene has CDR1 KGHSH and CDR2 LQKENI. The CDR3 covers 15 residues. Of note for this clone: Its target is not known. A junction boundary mismatches the germline segment, possibly from a read error.

Profiled with immunoSEQ multiplex PCR; TCRdb holds only in-frame clones, not every one. Of 80,000 or so clones listed, around 90% are singletons. Study outcomes and limitations: Baseline seropositivity characterized only 5 or 6 AZD1222 recipients. A mostly white British donor set with more females was recruited, and clonal diversity was possibly underestimated. Without day 14 samples, only post-peak T cell repertoires were studied.

The material sequenced was peripheral blood, taken on day 0 of AZD1222 vaccination. The clonotype comes from an adult in good health. This rearrangement joins TRBV18 to TRBJ1-2; D gene uncertain. The CDR3 here is CASSPPEDTNHGYTF. For the CDR3, the DNA is TGTGCCAGCTCACCACCGGAAGACACTAACCATGGCTACACCTTC.